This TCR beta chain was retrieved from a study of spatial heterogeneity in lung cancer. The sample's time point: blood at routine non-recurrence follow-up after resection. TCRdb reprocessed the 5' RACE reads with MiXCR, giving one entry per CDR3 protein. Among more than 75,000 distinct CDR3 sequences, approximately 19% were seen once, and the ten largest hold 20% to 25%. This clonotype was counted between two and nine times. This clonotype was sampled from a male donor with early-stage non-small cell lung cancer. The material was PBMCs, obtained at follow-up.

The CDR3 spells CASKTGTSTETQYF. DNA for the CDR3: TGTGCCAGCAAAACGGGAACCTCTACCGAGACCCAGTACTTC. The chain uses TRBV2 and TRBJ2-5, with D possibly TRBD2 on 5 matching bases. The V end lost 7 bases, the J end lost 5 bases, and 17 bases lay between the germline ends. This CDR3 is built from 14 residues. The germline gives CDR1 SNHLY, CDR2 FYNNEI.